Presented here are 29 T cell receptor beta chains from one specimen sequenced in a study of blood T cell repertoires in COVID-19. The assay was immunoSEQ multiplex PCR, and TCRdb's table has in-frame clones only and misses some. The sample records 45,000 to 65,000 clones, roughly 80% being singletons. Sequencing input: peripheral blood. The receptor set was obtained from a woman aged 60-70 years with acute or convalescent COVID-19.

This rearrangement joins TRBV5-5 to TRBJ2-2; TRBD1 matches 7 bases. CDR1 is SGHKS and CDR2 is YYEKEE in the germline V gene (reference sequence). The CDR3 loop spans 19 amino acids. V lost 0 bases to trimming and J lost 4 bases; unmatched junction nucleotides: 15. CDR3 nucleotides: TGTGCCAGCAGCTTGGGGGACAGATTTTCCCCACAAGTCACCGGGGAGCTGTTTTTT. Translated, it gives CASSLGDRFSPQVTGELFF.

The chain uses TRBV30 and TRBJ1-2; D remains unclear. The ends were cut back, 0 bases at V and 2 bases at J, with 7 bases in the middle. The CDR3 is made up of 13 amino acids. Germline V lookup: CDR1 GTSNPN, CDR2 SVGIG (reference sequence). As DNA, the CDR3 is TGTGCCTGGAGTGTCTCTAGGAACTATGGCTACACCTTC. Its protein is CAWSVSRNYGYTF. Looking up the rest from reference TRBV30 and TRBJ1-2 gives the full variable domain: SQTIHQWPATLVQPVGSPLSLECTVEGTSNPNLYWYRQAAGRGLQLLFYSVGIGQISSEVPQNLSASRPQDRQFILSSKKLLLSDSGFYLCAWSVSRNYGYTFGSGTRLTVV.

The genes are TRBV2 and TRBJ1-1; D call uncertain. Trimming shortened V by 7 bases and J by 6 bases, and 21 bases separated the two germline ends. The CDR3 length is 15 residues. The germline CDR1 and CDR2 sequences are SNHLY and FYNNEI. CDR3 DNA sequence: TGTGCCAGCATCGACTACGGAGTCCTTTACGCTGAAGCTTTCTTT. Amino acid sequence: CASIDYGVLYAEAFF.

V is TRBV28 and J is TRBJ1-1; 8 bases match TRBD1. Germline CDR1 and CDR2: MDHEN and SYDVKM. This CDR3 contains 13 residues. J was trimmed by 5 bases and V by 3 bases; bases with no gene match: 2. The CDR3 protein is CASSFNRGTEAFF. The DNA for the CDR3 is TGTGCCAGCAGTTTCAACAGGGGGACTGAAGCTTTCTTT.

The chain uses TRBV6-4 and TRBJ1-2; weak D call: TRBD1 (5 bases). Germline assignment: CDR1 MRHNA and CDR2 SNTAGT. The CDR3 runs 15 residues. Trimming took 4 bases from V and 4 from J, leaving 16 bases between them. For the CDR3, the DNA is TGTGCCAGCAGTGTTGGAGGGGAGGGGAGCTATGGCTACACCTTC. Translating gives CASSVGGEGSYGYTF.

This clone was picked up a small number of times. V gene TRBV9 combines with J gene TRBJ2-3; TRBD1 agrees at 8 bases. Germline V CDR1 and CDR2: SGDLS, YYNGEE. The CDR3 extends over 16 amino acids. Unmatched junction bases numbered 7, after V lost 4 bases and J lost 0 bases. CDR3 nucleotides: TGTGCCAGCAGCTTGACAGGGGATTGGAGCACAGATACGCAGTATTTT. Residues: CASSLTGDWSTDTQYF.

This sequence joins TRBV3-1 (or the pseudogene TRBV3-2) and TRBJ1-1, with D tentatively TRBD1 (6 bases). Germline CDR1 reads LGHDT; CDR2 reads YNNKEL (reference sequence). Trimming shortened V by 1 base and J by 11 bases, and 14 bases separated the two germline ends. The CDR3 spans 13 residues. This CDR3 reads CASSQGQGNRAFF. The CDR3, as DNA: TGTGCCAGCAGCCAAGGTCAGGGGAACAGGGCTTTCTTT.

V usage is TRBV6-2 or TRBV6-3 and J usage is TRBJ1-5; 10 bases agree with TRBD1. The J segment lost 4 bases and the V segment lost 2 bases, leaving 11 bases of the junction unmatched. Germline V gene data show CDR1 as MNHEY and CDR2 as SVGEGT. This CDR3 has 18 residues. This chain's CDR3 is CASSYVGTGVLGNQPQHF. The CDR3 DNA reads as TGTGCCAGCAGTTACGTAGGGACAGGGGTTTTGGGAAATCAGCCCCAGCATTTT.

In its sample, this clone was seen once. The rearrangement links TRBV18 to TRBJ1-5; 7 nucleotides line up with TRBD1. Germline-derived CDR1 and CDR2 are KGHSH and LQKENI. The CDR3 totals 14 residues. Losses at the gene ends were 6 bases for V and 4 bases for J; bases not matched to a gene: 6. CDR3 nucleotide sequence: TGTGCCAGCTCGCCGGGACAGCCGAATCAGCCCCAGCATTTT. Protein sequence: CASSPGQPNQPQHF.

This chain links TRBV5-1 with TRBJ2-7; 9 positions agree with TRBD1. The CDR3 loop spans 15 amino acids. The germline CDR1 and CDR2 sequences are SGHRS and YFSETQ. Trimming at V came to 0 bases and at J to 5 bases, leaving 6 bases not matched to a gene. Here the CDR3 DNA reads TGCGCCAGCAGCTTGGAGGGACAGGGCTGGGACGAGCAGTACTTC. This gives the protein CASSLEGQGWDEQYF.

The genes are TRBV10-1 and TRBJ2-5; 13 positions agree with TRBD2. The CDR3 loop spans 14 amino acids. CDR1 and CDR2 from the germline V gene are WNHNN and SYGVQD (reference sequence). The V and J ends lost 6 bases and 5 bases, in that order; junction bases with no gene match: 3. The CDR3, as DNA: TGCGCCAGCAGACTAGCGGGGGGGGTGGAGACCCAGTACTTC. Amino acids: CASRLAGGVETQYF.

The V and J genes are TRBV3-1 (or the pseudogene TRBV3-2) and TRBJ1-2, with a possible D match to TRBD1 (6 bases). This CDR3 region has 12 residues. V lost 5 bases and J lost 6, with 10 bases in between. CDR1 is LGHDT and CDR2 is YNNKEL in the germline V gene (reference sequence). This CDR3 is CASSYRADGYTF. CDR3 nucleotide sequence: TGTGCCAGCAGCTACAGGGCGGATGGCTACACCTTC.

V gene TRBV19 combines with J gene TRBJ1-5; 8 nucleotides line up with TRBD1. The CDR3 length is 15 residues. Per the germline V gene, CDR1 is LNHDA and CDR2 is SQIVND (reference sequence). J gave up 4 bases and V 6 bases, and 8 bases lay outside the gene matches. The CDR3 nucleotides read TGTGCCAGTAGCTGGGACAGGCCGGGAAATCAGCCCCAGCATTTT. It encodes CASSWDRPGNQPQHF.

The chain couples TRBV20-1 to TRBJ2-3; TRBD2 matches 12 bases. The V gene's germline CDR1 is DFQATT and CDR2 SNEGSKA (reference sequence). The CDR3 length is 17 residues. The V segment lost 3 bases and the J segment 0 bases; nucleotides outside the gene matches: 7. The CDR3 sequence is CSASPSGGAGSTDTQYF. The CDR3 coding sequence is TGCAGTGCTAGTCCTAGCGGGGGGGCCGGGAGCACAGATACGCAGTATTTT.

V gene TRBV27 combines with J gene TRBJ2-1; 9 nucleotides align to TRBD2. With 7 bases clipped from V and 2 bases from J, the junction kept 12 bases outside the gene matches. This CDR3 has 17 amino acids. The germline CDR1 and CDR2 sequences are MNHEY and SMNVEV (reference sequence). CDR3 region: CASTRAVSGSPYNEQFF. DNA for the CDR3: TGTGCCAGCACCCGGGCGGTTAGCGGGAGTCCCTACAATGAGCAGTTCTTC.

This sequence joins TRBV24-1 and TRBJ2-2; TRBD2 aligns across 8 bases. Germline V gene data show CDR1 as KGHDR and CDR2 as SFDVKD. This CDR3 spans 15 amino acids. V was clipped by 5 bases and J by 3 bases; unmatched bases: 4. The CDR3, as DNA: TGTGCCACCAGTGTCGGGACTAGGGACACCGGGGAGCTGTTTTTT. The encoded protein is CATSVGTRDTGELFF.

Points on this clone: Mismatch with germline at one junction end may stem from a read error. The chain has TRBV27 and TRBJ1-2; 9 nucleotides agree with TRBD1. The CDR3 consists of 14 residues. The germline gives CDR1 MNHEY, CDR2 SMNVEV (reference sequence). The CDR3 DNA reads TGTGCCAGCAGTATATCGACAGGGGGGTATGGCTACACCTTC. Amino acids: CASSISTGGYGYTF.

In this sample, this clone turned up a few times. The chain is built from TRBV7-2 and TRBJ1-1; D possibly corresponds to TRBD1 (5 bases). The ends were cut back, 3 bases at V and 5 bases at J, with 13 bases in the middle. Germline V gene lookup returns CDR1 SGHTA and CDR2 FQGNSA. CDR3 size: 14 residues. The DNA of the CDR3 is TGTGCCAGCAGCTTGTCTAGGGGAAAGACTGAAGCTTTCTTT. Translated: CASSLSRGKTEAFF.

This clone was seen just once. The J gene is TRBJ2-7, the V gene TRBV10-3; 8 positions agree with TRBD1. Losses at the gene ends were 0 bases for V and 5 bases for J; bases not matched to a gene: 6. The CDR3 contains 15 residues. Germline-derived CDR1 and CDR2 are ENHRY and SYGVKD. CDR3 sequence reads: CAISESGTGTDEQYF. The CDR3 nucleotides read TGTGCCATCAGTGAGTCAGGGACAGGAACCGACGAGCAGTACTTC.

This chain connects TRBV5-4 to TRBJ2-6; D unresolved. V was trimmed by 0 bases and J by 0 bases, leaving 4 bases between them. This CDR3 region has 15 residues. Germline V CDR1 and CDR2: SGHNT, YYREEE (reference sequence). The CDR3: CASSLDSSGANVLTF. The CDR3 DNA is TGTGCCAGCAGCTTGGACAGCTCTGGGGCCAACGTCCTGACTTTC.

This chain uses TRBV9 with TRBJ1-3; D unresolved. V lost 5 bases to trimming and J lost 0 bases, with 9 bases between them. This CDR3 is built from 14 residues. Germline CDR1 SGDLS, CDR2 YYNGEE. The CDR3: CASSSLSSGNTIYF. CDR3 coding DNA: TGTGCCAGCAGTAGCCTAAGCTCTGGAAACACCATATATTTT.

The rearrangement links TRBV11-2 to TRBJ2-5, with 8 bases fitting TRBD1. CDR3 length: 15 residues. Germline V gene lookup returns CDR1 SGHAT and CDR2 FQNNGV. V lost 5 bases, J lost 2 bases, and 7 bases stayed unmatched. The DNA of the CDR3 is TGTGCCAGCAGCCCTGGACAGGGCCTGCAAGAGACCCAGTACTTC. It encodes CASSPGQGLQETQYF.

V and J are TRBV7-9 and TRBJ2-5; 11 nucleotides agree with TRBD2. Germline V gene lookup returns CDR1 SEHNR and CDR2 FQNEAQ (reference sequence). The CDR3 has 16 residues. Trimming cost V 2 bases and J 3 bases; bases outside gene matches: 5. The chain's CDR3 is CASSLIASGGKETQYF. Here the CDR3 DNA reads TGTGCCAGCAGCTTAATCGCTAGCGGGGGGAAAGAGACCCAGTACTTC.

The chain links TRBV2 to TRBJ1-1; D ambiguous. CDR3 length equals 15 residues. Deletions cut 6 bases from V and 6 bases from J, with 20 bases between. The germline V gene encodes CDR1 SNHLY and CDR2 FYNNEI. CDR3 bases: TGTGCCAGCAGCGGAGGATTGGGGATAAACCCTGAAGCTTTCTTT. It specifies CASSGGLGINPEAFF.

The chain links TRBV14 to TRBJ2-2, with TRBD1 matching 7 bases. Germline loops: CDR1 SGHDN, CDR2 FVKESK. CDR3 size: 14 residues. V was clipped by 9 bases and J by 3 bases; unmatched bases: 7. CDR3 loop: CASRGQPYTGELFF. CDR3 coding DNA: TGTGCCAGTAGGGGACAGCCCTACACCGGGGAGCTGTTTTTT. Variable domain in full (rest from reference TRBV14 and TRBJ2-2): EAGVTQFPSHSVIEKGQTVTLRCDPISGHDNLYWYRRVMGKEIKFLLHFVKESKQDESGMPNNRFLAERTGGTYSTLKVQPAELEDSGVYFCASRGQPYTGELFFGEGSRLTVL.

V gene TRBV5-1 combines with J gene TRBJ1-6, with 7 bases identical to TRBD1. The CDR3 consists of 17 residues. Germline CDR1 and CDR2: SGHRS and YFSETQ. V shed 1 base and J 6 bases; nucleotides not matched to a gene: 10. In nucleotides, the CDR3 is TGCGCCAGCAGCTTGACAAACAGGGGCGCGAGTAATTCACCCCTCCACTTT. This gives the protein CASSLTNRGASNSPLHF.

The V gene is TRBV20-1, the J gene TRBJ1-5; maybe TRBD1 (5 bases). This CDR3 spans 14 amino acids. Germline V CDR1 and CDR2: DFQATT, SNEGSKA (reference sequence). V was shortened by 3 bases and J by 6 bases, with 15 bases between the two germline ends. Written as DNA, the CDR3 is TGCAGTGCTAGTGATAGCCGGGGGGTTCAGCCCCAGCATTTT. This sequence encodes CSASDSRGVQPQHF.

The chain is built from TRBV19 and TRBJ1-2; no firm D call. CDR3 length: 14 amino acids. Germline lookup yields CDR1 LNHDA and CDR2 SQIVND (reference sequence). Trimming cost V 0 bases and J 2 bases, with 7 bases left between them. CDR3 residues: CASSIDNKNYGYTF. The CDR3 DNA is TGTGCCAGTAGTATAGATAACAAAAACTATGGCTACACCTTC.

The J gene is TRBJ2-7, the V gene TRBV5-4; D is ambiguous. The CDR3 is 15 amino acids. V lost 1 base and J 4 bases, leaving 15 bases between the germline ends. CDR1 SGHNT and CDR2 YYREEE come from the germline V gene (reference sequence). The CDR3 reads CASSLHAEPRYEQYF. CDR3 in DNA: TGTGCCAGCAGCTTGCATGCAGAACCGCGGTACGAGCAGTACTTC.